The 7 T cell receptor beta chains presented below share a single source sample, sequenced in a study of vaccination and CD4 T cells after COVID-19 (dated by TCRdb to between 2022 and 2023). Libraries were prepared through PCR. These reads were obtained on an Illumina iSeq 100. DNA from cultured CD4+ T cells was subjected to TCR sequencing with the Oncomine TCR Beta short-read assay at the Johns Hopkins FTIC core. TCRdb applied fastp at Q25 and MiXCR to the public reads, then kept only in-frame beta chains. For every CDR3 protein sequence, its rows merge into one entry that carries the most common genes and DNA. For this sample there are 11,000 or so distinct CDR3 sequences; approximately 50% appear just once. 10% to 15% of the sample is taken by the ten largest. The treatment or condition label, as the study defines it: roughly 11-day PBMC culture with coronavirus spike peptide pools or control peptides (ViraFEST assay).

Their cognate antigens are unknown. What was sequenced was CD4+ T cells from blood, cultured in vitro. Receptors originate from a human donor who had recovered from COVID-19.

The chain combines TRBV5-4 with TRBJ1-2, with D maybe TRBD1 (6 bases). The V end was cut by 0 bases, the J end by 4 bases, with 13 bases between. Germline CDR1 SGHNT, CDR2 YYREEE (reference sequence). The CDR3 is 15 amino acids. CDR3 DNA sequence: TGTGCCAGCAGCTTGGGTGGGGGCTTGGGCTATGGCTACACCTTC. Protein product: CASSLGGGLGYGYTF.

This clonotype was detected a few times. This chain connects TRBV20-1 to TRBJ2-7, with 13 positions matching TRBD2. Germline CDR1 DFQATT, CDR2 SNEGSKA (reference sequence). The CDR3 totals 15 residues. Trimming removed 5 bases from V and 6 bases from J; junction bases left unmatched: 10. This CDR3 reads CSALTSGRARGEQYF. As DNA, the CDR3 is TGCAGTGCTCTTACTAGCGGGAGGGCGCGGGGCGAGCAGTACTTC.

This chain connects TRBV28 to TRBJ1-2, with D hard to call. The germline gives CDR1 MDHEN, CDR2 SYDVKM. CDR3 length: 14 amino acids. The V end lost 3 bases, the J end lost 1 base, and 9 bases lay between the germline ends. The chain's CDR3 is CASSFWGGNYGYTF. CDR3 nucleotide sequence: TGTGCCAGCAGTTTCTGGGGTGGTAACTATGGCTACACCTTC.

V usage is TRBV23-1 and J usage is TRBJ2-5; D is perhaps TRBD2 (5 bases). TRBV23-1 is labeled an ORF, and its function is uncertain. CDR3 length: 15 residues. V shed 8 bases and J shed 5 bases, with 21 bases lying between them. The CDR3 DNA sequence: TGCGCCAGCGGCCTGTTCGTGCAAACGGGGGAGACCCAGTACTTC. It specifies CASGLFVQTGETQYF.

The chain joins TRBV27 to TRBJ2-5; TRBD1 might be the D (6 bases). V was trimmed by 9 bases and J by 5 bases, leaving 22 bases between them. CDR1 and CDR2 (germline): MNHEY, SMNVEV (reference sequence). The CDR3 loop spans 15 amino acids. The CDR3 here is CASSPYRDLQETQYF. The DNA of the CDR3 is TGTGCCAGTTCCCCCTACAGGGACCTCCAGGAGACCCAGTACTTC.

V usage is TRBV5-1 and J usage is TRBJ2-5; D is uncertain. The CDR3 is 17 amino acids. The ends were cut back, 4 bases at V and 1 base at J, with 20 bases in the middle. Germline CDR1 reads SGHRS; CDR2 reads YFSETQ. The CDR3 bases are TGCGCCAGCAGCCCCAGCCCGGTATTTGGTAGCCAAGAGACCCAGTACTTC. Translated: CASSPSPVFGSQETQYF. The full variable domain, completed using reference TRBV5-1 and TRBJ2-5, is KAGVTQTPRYLIKTRGQQVTLSCSPISGHRSVSWYQQTPGQGLQFLFEYFSETQRNKGNFPGRFSGRQFSNSRSEMNVSTLELGDSALYLCASSPSPVFGSQETQYFGPGTRLLVL.

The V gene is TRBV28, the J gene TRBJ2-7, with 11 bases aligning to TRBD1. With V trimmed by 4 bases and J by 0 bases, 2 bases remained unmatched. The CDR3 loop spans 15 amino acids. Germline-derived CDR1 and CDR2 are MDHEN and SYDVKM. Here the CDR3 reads CASSSGTGGSYEQYF. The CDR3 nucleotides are TGTGCCAGCAGTTCCGGGACAGGGGGCTCCTACGAGCAGTACTTC.